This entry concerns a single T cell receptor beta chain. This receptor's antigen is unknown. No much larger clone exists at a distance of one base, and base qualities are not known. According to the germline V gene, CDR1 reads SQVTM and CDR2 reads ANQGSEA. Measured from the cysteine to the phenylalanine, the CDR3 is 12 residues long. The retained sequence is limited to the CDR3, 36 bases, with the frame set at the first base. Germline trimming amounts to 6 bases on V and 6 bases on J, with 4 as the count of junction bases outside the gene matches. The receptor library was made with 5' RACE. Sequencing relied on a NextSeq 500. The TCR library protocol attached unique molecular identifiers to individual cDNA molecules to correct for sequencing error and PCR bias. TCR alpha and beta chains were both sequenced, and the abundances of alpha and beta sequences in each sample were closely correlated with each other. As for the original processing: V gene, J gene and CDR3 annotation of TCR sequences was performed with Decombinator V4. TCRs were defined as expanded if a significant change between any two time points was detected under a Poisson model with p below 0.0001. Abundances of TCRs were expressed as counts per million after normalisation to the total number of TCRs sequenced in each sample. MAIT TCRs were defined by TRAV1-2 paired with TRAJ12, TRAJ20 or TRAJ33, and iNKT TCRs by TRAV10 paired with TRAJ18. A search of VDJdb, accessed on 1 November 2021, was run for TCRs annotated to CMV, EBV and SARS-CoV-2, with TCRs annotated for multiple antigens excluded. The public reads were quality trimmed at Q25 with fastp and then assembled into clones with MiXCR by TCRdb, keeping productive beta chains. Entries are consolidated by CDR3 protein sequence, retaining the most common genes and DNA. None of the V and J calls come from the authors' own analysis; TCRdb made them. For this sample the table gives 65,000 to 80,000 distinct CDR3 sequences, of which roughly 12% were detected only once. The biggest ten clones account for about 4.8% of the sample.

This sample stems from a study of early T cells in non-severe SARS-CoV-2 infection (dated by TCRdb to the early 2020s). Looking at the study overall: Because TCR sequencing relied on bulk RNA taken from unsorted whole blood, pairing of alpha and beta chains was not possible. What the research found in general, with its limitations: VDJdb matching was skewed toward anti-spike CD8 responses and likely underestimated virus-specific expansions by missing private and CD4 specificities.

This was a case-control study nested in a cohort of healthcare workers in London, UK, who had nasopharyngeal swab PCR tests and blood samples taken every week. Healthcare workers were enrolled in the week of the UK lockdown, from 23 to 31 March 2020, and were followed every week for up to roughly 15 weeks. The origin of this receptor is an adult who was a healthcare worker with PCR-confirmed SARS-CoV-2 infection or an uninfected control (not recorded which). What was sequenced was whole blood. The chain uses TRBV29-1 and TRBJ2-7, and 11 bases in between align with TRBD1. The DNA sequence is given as TGCAGCGTCCGGGGACAGGGGGGCGAGCAGTACTTC. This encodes CSVRGQGGEQYF.